Below are 32 T cell receptor beta chains sequenced from a single sample in a study of blood T cell repertoires in COVID-19. The assay was immunoSEQ multiplex PCR, and TCRdb's table has in-frame clones only and misses some. The profile shows about 220,000 clones, roughly 82% of them singletons. Material: peripheral blood. These TCRs come from a man aged 50 or older with active or convalescent COVID-19.

This chain connects TRBV5-6 to TRBJ1-2; TRBD1 aligns across 7 bases. Trimming at V came to 4 bases and at J to 7 bases, leaving 1 base not matched to a gene. The CDR3 length is 11 residues. Germline loops: CDR1 SGHDT, CDR2 YYEEEE. The CDR3 sequence is CASSNRGGYTF. CDR3 bases: TGTGCCAGCAGCAACAGGGGTGGCTACACCTTC. Full variable domain (outside the CDR3, taken from reference TRBV5-6 and TRBJ1-2): DAGVTQSPTHLIKTRGQQVTLRCSPKSGHDTVSWYQQALGQGPQFIFQYYEEEERQRGNFPDRFSGHQFPNYSSELNVNALLLGDSALYLCASSNRGGYTFGSGTRLTVV.

J is TRBJ1-2 and V is TRBV25-1; 7 bases agree with TRBD1. The CDR3 runs 15 residues. Germline CDR1 MGHDK, CDR2 SYGVNS. Unmatched junction bases numbered 11, after V lost 5 bases and J lost 5 bases. The CDR3 nucleotides are TGTGCCAGCAGTTCCCAAGGGGGCTCCCTGTATGGCTACACCTTC. This encodes CASSSQGGSLYGYTF.

The V gene is TRBV7-9, the J gene TRBJ1-2; no firm D call. V was trimmed by 5 bases and J by 8 bases, leaving 24 bases between them. Looked up from germline, CDR1 is SEHNR and CDR2 is FQNEAQ (reference sequence). The CDR3 loop spans 16 amino acids. In nucleotides, the CDR3 is TGTGCCAGCAGCCCCTACTTGAGGGCCGTGGCTGCGGGCTACACCTTC. It encodes CASSPYLRAVAAGYTF.

The CDR3: CASSLAFATGDRETQYF. CDR3 coding DNA: TGTGCCAGCAGCTTGGCTTTTGCGACTGGAGACAGAGAGACCCAGTACTTC. The rearrangement uses TRBV5-4 and TRBJ2-5; tentative D call: TRBD1 (5 bases). Germline V gives CDR1 SGHNT, CDR2 YYREEE (reference sequence). This CDR3 has 17 amino acids. V was shortened by 0 bases and J by 4 bases, with 19 bases between the two germline ends.

The chain employs TRBV13 and TRBJ2-1, with 7 bases matching TRBD2. The germline CDR1 and CDR2 sequences are PRHDT and FYEKMQ (reference sequence). Unmatched junction bases numbered 8, after V lost 5 bases and J lost 4 bases. The CDR3 spans 15 residues. CDR3 sequence: CASSPPRGGYNEQFF. CDR3 sequence (DNA): TGTGCCAGCAGCCCCCCCCGGGGAGGGTACAATGAGCAGTTCTTC.

The chain uses TRBV9 and TRBJ2-3; no definite D call. The CDR3 contains 12 residues. Germline lookup yields CDR1 SGDLS and CDR2 YYNGEE. V was trimmed by 0 bases and J by 5 bases, leaving 4 bases between them. CDR3 sequence (DNA): TGTGCCAGCAGCGTAGATCAAGATACGCAGTATTTT. Translating it yields CASSVDQDTQYF.

This clone occurred once. The chain uses TRBV6-1 and TRBJ1-5, with D possibly being TRBD1 (5 bases). The CDR3 has 15 residues. Germline CDR1 is MNHNS and CDR2 is SASEGT. The germline V and J ends were trimmed by 2 bases and 4 bases, with 12 bases remaining between them. CDR3 residues: CASSELRGLNQPQHF. CDR3 in DNA: TGTGCCAGCAGTGAATTACGGGGGTTAAATCAGCCCCAGCATTTT.

The V gene is TRBV28, the J gene TRBJ2-3, with D perhaps matching TRBD1 (6 bases). Trimming stripped 6 bases from V and 4 bases from J, with 17 bases between. CDR3 length equals 15 residues. CDR1 is MDHEN and CDR2 is SYDVKM in the germline V gene. CDR3 sequence (DNA): TGTGCCAGCAGCCTCCCCGCGCAGGGGTCAGATACGCAGTATTTT. Amino acids: CASSLPAQGSDTQYF.

V gene TRBV15 combines with J gene TRBJ1-4; 9 bases fit TRBD1. The CDR3 sequence is 14 residues long. The junction had 5 bases not matched to a gene; V was cut back by 4 bases and J by 8 bases. The germline V gene encodes CDR1 LNHNV and CDR2 YYDKDF (reference sequence). CDR3 DNA sequence: TGTGCCACCAGCACTCGGACAGGGGAGGAAAAACTGTTTTTT. Translation gives CATSTRTGEEKLFF.

This clone appeared a few times. This chain uses TRBV29-1 with TRBJ1-4; 8 bases map to TRBD1. The germline V gene has CDR1 SQVTM and CDR2 ANQGSEA. Unmatched junction bases numbered 0, after V lost 3 bases and J lost 6 bases. The CDR3 is 12 residues long. CDR3 loop: CSVETGDEKLFF. CDR3 bases: TGCAGCGTTGAGACAGGGGATGAAAAACTGTTTTTT.

The chain recombines TRBV6-1 with TRBJ2-3, with D hard to call. The length of the CDR3 is 14 residues. Germline CDR1 and CDR2: MNHNS and SASEGT. Trimming shortened V by 4 bases and J by 0 bases, and 8 bases separated the two germline ends. The CDR3 nucleotides read TGTGCCAGCAGTGGTGGTACTAGCACAGATACGCAGTATTTT. The encoded protein is CASSGGTSTDTQYF.

J is TRBJ2-1 and V is TRBV2; 8 positions match TRBD1. Germline assignment: CDR1 SNHLY and CDR2 FYNNEI. The CDR3 consists of 15 residues. V lost 8 bases and J lost 10; bases outside the gene matches: 16. CDR3 sequence reads: CASRFQGAASGEQFF. Here the CDR3 DNA reads TGTGCCAGCCGTTTTCAGGGGGCGGCGTCAGGGGAGCAGTTCTTC.

The CDR3 spells CASRGQGGYGYTF. DNA of the CDR3: TGTGCCAGCAGGGGACAGGGTGGCTATGGCTACACCTTC. The gene calls are TRBV2 and TRBJ1-2; 9 nucleotides line up with TRBD1. V lost 6 bases to trimming and J lost 4 bases; unmatched junction nucleotides: 3. Germline-derived CDR1 and CDR2 are SNHLY and FYNNEI. This CDR3 contains 13 residues.

This sequence joins TRBV28 and TRBJ2-7; D is uncertain. V was shortened by 5 bases and J by 3 bases, with 8 bases between the two germline ends. The V gene's germline CDR1 is MDHEN and CDR2 SYDVKM. This CDR3 has 12 amino acids. The CDR3 DNA reads as TGTGCCAGCAGTCTAACCCGCTACGAGCAGTACTTC. Translating it yields CASSLTRYEQYF. Variable domain in full (rest from reference TRBV28 and TRBJ2-7): DVKVTQSSRYLVKRTGEKVFLECVQDMDHENMFWYRQDPGLGLRLIYFSYDVKMKEKGDIPEGYSVSREKKERFSLILESASTNQTSMYLCASSLTRYEQYFGPGTRLTVT.

This clone was seen a handful of times. The chain employs TRBV11-2 and TRBJ2-1, with D maybe TRBD2 (6 bases). Germline V gives CDR1 SGHAT, CDR2 FQNNGV. This CDR3 has 17 amino acids. Deletions cut 1 base from V and 0 bases from J, with 13 bases between. CDR3 nucleotide sequence: TGTGCCAGCAGCTTAGTCCTTACCGGGAGCTCCTACAATGAGCAGTTCTTC. Translation gives CASSLVLTGSSYNEQFF.

This clone showed up just a few times. V usage is TRBV7-9 and J usage is TRBJ2-5, with D possibly matching TRBD2 (6 bases). The CDR3 is made up of 14 amino acids. Trimming shortened V by 5 bases and J by 5 bases, and 15 bases separated the two germline ends. CDR1 is SEHNR, CDR2 FQNEAQ, per germline (reference sequence). Here the CDR3 reads CASSTAGLRETQYF. Here the CDR3 DNA reads TGTGCCAGCAGCACAGCGGGCTTGAGGGAGACCCAGTACTTC.

The J gene is TRBJ2-3, the V gene TRBV18, with 7 bases matching TRBD1. This CDR3 spans 16 amino acids. Germline V gene lookup returns CDR1 KGHSH and CDR2 LQKENI. The trim removed 6 bases at V and 0 bases at J, leaving 9 bases unmatched. CDR3 protein: CASSQNHRGSTDTQYF. CDR3 sequence (DNA): TGTGCCAGCTCTCAAAATCACAGGGGAAGCACAGATACGCAGTATTTT.

The chain couples TRBV7-3 to TRBJ1-1; D is ambiguous. CDR1 SGHTA and CDR2 FQGTGA come from the germline V gene. V lost 5 bases, J lost 4 bases, and 11 bases lay in between. This CDR3 is built from 13 residues. CDR3 sequence: CASSPAAGTEAFF. CDR3 nucleotide sequence: TGTGCCAGCAGCCCTGCGGCGGGCACTGAAGCTTTCTTT.

The V gene is TRBV5-1, the J gene TRBJ1-1; 9 positions agree with TRBD1. CDR3 length equals 15 residues. Germline CDR1 reads SGHRS; CDR2 reads YFSETQ. With 0 bases clipped from V and 6 bases from J, the junction kept 6 bases outside the gene matches. CDR3 DNA sequence: TGCGCCAGCAGCTTGGTAGGGGACAGGGTGGCTGAAGCTTTCTTT. Translation: CASSLVGDRVAEAFF.

Turning to this clone: The sample carries other DNA sequences with the same CDR3. The chain uses TRBV6-5 and TRBJ1-2, with 8 bases fitting TRBD1. The CDR3 length is 14 residues. J lost 4 bases, V lost 0 bases, and 1 base had no gene match. Germline CDR1 MNHEY, CDR2 SVGAGI. CDR3 protein: CASSYSTGGYGYTF. CDR3 nucleotide sequence: TGTGCCAGCAGTTACTCCACAGGGGGCTATGGCTACACCTTC.

Comment on this clone: The sample has other DNA sequences that encode this CDR3 too. The rearrangement uses TRBV28 and TRBJ2-7, with a weak D call TRBD1 (5 bases). CDR1 is MDHEN and CDR2 is SYDVKM in the germline V gene. V lost 5 bases and J lost 1, with 9 bases in between. The CDR3 covers 13 residues. The CDR3 is CASSLGQSYEQYF. The CDR3 bases are TGTGCCAGCAGTCTCGGACAATCCTACGAGCAGTACTTC.

The CDR3 nucleotides are TGTGCCAGCAGTTACTCCGGGGGTACGCAGTATTTT. It codes for CASSYSGGTQYF. The J gene is TRBJ2-3, the V gene TRBV6-5, with D possibly TRBD2 on 6 matching bases. Per germline, CDR1 MNHEY and CDR2 SVGAGI. Trimming took off 0 bases at V and 8 bases at J, with 6 bases between the two ends. This CDR3 region has 12 residues.

The J gene is TRBJ2-1, the V gene TRBV19; D perhaps matches TRBD2 (6 bases). Trimming stripped 5 bases from V and 6 bases from J, with 20 bases between. CDR1 is LNHDA and CDR2 is SQIVND in the germline V gene (reference sequence). The CDR3 length is 16 residues. CDR3 sequence reads: CASSEWFSGGGNEQFF. DNA of the CDR3: TGTGCCAGTAGTGAATGGTTTAGCGGAGGTGGCAATGAGCAGTTCTTC.

The V gene is TRBV4-3, the J gene TRBJ1-1; possibly TRBD1 for D (6 bases). The CDR3 is 16 residues long. In germline, CDR1 is LGHNA, CDR2 YSLEER. V lost 1 base and J lost 5, with 17 bases in between. CDR3 sequence (DNA): TGCGCCAGCAGCCAAGTAGGGGACACCAGGCAAACTGAAGCTTTCTTT. Translation: CASSQVGDTRQTEAFF.

The CDR3 sequence is CASTKEGGSNQPQHF. The CDR3 DNA reads TGTGCCAGTACGAAGGAAGGGGGCAGCAATCAGCCCCAGCATTTT. This chain links TRBV19 with TRBJ1-5, with 7 bases lining up with TRBD1. Trimming cost V 7 bases and J 1 base; bases outside gene matches: 7. Germline lookup yields CDR1 LNHDA and CDR2 SQIVND (reference sequence). The CDR3 runs to 15 residues.

The J gene is TRBJ2-3, the V gene TRBV7-3; no clear D. This CDR3 comprises 13 residues. Germline CDR1 is SGHTA and CDR2 is FQGTGA. V was clipped by 0 bases and J by 3 bases, with 4 bases between them. CDR3 protein: CASSLTYTDTQYF. CDR3 sequence (DNA): TGTGCCAGCAGCTTAACGTATACAGATACGCAGTATTTT.

The chain recombines TRBV6-5 with TRBJ1-1; possible D gene TRBD1, 6 bases. The CDR3 length is 15 residues. V lost 6 bases and J lost 4, with 18 bases in between. CDR1 MNHEY and CDR2 SVGAGI come from the germline V gene. The CDR3 protein is CASRKQGAGTTEAFF. CDR3 in DNA: TGTGCCAGCAGAAAACAGGGTGCAGGCACCACTGAAGCTTTCTTT.

V and J are TRBV9 and TRBJ2-2; D call uncertain. The CDR3 is 15 residues long. Germline V gene data show CDR1 as SGDLS and CDR2 as YYNGEE. Trimming cost V 0 bases and J 6 bases, with 12 bases left between them. The CDR3 DNA sequence: TGTGCCAGCAGCGTAGAGAGTAGTCGCTCCGGGGAGCTGTTTTTT. It specifies CASSVESSRSGELFF.

V usage is TRBV27 and J usage is TRBJ1-1, with no clear D. The CDR3 is 11 residues long. V was pared by 3 bases and J by 7 bases, with 6 bases between. CDR1 is MNHEY and CDR2 is SMNVEV in the germline V gene (reference sequence). The chain's CDR3 is CASSFRGEAFF. The CDR3, as DNA: TGTGCCAGCAGTTTTCGGGGTGAAGCTTTCTTT.

The rearrangement joins TRBV5-1 to TRBJ2-1, with D maybe TRBD1 (8 bases). This CDR3 has 19 residues. Per germline, CDR1 SGHRS and CDR2 YFSETQ. V was pared by 1 base and J by 1 base, with 21 bases between. For the CDR3, the DNA is TGCGCCAGCAGCTTGAGCGGGACAGGACAACTGGGTTCCTACAATGAGCAGTTCTTC. Protein product: CASSLSGTGQLGSYNEQFF.

The rearrangement uses TRBV28 and TRBJ1-4, with D possibly being TRBD1 (6 bases). Germline V lookup: CDR1 MDHEN, CDR2 SYDVKM. This CDR3 has 15 residues. V was pared by 6 bases and J by 3 bases, with 14 bases between. CDR3 bases: TGTGCCAGCAGGGGGTTAGCAGGGGCTAATGAAAAACTGTTTTTT. It translates to CASRGLAGANEKLFF.

The rearrangement uses TRBV19 and TRBJ2-3, with D possibly being TRBD2 (5 bases). Germline CDR1 and CDR2: LNHDA and SQIVND (reference sequence). Trimming left V 6 bases short and J 4 bases short, with 14 bases between. This CDR3 is built from 14 residues. CDR3 sequence (DNA): TGTGCCAGTAGGGGTGCGATGGGAGCAGATACGCAGTATTTT. It specifies CASRGAMGADTQYF.